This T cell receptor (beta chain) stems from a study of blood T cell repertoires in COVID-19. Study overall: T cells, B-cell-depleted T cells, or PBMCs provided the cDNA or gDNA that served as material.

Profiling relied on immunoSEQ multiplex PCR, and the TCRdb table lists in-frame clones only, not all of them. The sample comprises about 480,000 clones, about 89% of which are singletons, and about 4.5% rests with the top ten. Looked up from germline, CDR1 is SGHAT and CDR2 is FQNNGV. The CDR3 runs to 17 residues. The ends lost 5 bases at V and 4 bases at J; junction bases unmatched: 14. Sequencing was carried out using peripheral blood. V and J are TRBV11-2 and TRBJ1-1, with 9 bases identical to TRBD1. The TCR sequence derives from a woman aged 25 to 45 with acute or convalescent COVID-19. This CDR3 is CASSPVPGQGASTEAFF. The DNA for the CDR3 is TGTGCCAGCAGCCCCGTCCCGGGACAGGGTGCGAGCACTGAAGCTTTCTTT.